Only a few counts were recorded for the clone carrying this T cell receptor beta chain. Measured with immunoSEQ multiplex PCR; TCRdb has only the in-frame clones, and not every one. The repertoire consists of almost 750,000 clones, with over 55% occurring once and the leading ten covering around 1.7%. The CDR3 loop spans 14 amino acids. Germline V CDR1 and CDR2: LNHDA, SQIVND (reference sequence). Trimming left V 11 bases short and J 4 bases short, with 18 bases between. The data were taken from a study of shared clonotypes between healthy human individuals. Study information: Per donor, three plates held CD4 naive cells, three held CD4 memory, two held CD8 naive and one held CD8 memory.

The chain uses TRBV19 and TRBJ1-5; maybe TRBD1 (6 bases). The sequenced sample was memory CD4+ T cells sorted from blood. The subset here: CD45RA-negative fraction. The clonotype comes from a woman between 25 and 40 years old in good health. The CDR3 reads CAGGNREINQPQHF. The CDR3 nucleotides read TGTGCCGGAGGCAACAGGGAAATAAATCAGCCCCAGCATTTT.